A single sample is the source of the 22 T cell receptor beta chains below, sequenced in a study of T-cell reconstitution after alpha-beta-depleted transplantation in children. Unique molecular identifiers were incorporated when the TCRbeta library was constructed. One entry per CDR3 protein, called by TCRdb with MiXCR from the PCR reads. The sample carries about 610,000 distinct CDR3 sequences, over 9.5% recorded once. Sequences were derived from PBMCs from the stem cell graft donor, sampled from the stem cell graft. The receptors shown here come from a human donor who donated a stem cell graft to a child with acute myeloid leukemia.

The gene calls are TRBV19 and TRBJ2-7; 7 positions agree with TRBD2. Trimming at V came to 3 bases and at J to 3 bases, leaving 11 bases not matched to a gene. The germline V gene encodes CDR1 LNHDA and CDR2 SQIVND (reference sequence). The CDR3 spans 16 residues. This CDR3 reads CASSMASGLAGYEQYF. In DNA, the CDR3 is TGTGCCAGTAGTATGGCTAGCGGACTTGCAGGCTACGAGCAGTACTTC.

The chain is built from TRBV29-1 and TRBJ2-7, with TRBD2 matching 8 bases. The CDR3 covers 15 residues. The germline V gene has CDR1 SQVTM and CDR2 ANQGSEA. With 3 bases clipped from V and 3 bases from J, the junction kept 10 bases outside the gene matches. The CDR3 DNA follows: TGCAGCGTTGATAGTAGGGATAGCGGGAACTACGAGCAGTACTTC. It specifies CSVDSRDSGNYEQYF.

On this clonotype itself: A much larger clone differs from this one at a single base, so this may be a read error. The CDR3 DNA reads TGTGCCAGCAGTTACTTGTGGACTGGACTAGCGGGAACCGGGGAGCTGTTTTTT. Its protein is CASSYLWTGLAGTGELFF. The rearrangement links TRBV6-5 to TRBJ2-2, with 12 positions matching TRBD2. The germline gives CDR1 MNHEY, CDR2 SVGAGI. With V trimmed by 1 base and J by 5 bases, 8 bases remained unmatched. This CDR3 is built from 18 residues.

This clonotype has ten or more counts. This chain links TRBV6-5 with TRBJ2-2; 10 bases align to TRBD2. CDR3 size: 15 residues. V shed 1 base and J 5 bases; nucleotides not matched to a gene: 1. CDR1 is MNHEY and CDR2 is SVGAGI in the germline V gene. CDR3 protein: CASSYWTSGTGELFF. Here the CDR3 DNA reads TGTGCCAGCAGTTACTGGACTAGCGGTACCGGGGAGCTGTTTTTT.

V gene TRBV20-1 combines with J gene TRBJ2-1, with 14 bases matching TRBD2. Trimming removed 5 bases from V and 6 bases from J; junction bases left unmatched: 6. This CDR3 region has 15 residues. Germline V gives CDR1 DFQATT, CDR2 SNEGSKA (reference sequence). CDR3 in amino acids: CSAQSGTSGGNEQFF. DNA of the CDR3: TGCAGTGCTCAGTCCGGGACTAGCGGGGGCAATGAGCAGTTCTTC.

This clonotype occurred a few times. The chain is built from TRBV6-2 or TRBV6-3 and TRBJ1-5, with 7 bases matching TRBD1. Looked up from germline, CDR1 is MNHEY and CDR2 is SVGEGT. Losses at the gene ends were 4 bases for V and 4 bases for J; bases not matched to a gene: 7. CDR3 size: 15 residues. The DNA for the CDR3 is TGTGCCAGCAGTTCTGCCGACAGGGCAAATCAGCCCCAGCATTTT. It translates to CASSSADRANQPQHF.

This chain's CDR3 is CASSLLTPGLDTDTQYF. The CDR3 DNA reads TGTGCCAGCAGCCTTCTCACCCCGGGACTAGACACAGATACGCAGTATTTT. The V and J genes are TRBV7-9 and TRBJ2-3, with 8 positions matching TRBD2. Unmatched junction bases numbered 12, after V lost 5 bases and J lost 2 bases. Germline V gives CDR1 SEHNR, CDR2 FQNEAQ (reference sequence). CDR3 length: 17 residues.

This clonotype has at least ten counts. The chain has TRBV4-3 and TRBJ2-3, with 10 bases identical to TRBD2. CDR3 size: 18 residues. Germline CDR1 LGHNA, CDR2 YSLEER. The junction had 9 bases not matched to a gene; V was cut back by 1 base and J by 2 bases. CDR3 sequence: CASSQGRGLADLTDTQYF. The CDR3, as DNA: TGCGCCAGCAGCCAAGGGCGAGGACTAGCGGACCTCACAGATACGCAGTATTTT.

Points on this clonotype: A much more abundant neighbour one base away suggests this may be a read error. Because it lacks the conserved phenylalanine or tryptophan at the end, this CDR3 is likely a read error. This chain joins TRBV7-2 and TRBJ2-7; D gene unclear. Deletions cut 0 bases from V and 3 bases from J, with 9 bases between. The CDR3 has 14 residues. Germline CDR1 reads SGHTA; CDR2 reads FQGNSA. The CDR3, as DNA: TGTGCCAGCAGCTTAGCGGAACGTATCTACGAGCAGTACCTC. Translation: CASSLAERIYEQYL.

The chain couples TRBV29-1 to TRBJ1-1; 11 bases line up with TRBD1. This CDR3 has 15 amino acids. Trimming took 7 bases from V and 4 from J; bases not matched to a gene: 11. Germline assignment: CDR1 SQVTM and CDR2 ANQGSEA. CDR3 amino acids: CSGGLGTGGSTEAFF. The DNA for the CDR3 is TGCAGCGGCGGACTCGGGACAGGGGGAAGCACTGAAGCTTTCTTT.

This clonotype was seen a handful of times. The V call is TRBV7-3, the J call TRBJ2-4; 8 positions match TRBD1. Germline-derived CDR1 and CDR2 are SGHTA and FQGTGA. The CDR3 is made up of 16 amino acids. The V and J ends lost 0 bases and 5 bases, in that order; junction bases with no gene match: 6. Here the CDR3 DNA reads TGTGCCAGCAGCTTAACGGGGACAGGAGAACAAAACATTCAGTACTTC. Its protein product is CASSLTGTGEQNIQYF.

A few counts support this clonotype. V is TRBV6-5 and J is TRBJ2-7; D is possibly TRBD1 (5 bases). Germline CDR1 reads MNHEY; CDR2 reads SVGAGI. V was trimmed by 2 bases and J by 12 bases, leaving 29 bases between them. This CDR3 is built from 17 residues. The CDR3 coding sequence is TGTGCCAGCAGTTACACGGACCCTTTAGGCAGGGTGCCTCGGTCGTACTTC. Its translation: CASSYTDPLGRVPRSYF.

J is TRBJ2-7 and V is TRBV3-1, with 8 bases identical to TRBD1. CDR1 is LGHDT and CDR2 is YNNKEL in the germline V gene (reference sequence). There are 16 residues in the CDR3. Trimming cost V 5 bases and J 3 bases; bases outside gene matches: 12. The CDR3 nucleotides read TGTGCCAGCAGCAGCCCCGGGACAGGTAGCCACTACGAGCAGTACTTC. This sequence encodes CASSSPGTGSHYEQYF.

This sequence joins TRBV30 and TRBJ2-5; 14 nucleotides agree with TRBD2. Trimming removed 3 bases from V and 2 bases from J; junction bases left unmatched: 8. The CDR3 sequence is 17 residues long. Germline V lookup: CDR1 GTSNPN, CDR2 SVGIG (reference sequence). The CDR3 nucleotides read TGTGCCTGGAGGTCTCGACTAGCGGGAGGGAGTCAAGAGACCCAGTACTTC. It is translated as CAWRSRLAGGSQETQYF. The full variable domain, its missing parts supplied by reference TRBV30 and TRBJ2-5, is SQTIHQWPATLVQPVGSPLSLECTVEGTSNPNLYWYRQAAGRGLQLLFYSVGIGQISSEVPQNLSASRPQDRQFILSSKKLLLSDSGFYLCAWRSRLAGGSQETQYFGPGTRLLVL.

In its sample, this clonotype was seen a few times. The chain employs TRBV28 and TRBJ2-7; possibly TRBD1 for D (5 bases). Germline V gene sequence: CDR1 MDHEN, CDR2 SYDVKM. CDR3 length: 14 residues. Trimming pared 5 bases from V and 0 bases from J, leaving 11 bases between. CDR3 in amino acids: CASSHRISSYEQYF. CDR3 DNA: TGTGCCAGCAGTCACAGGATCAGCTCCTACGAGCAGTACTTC.

This clonotype was counted many times. The J gene is TRBJ2-5, the V gene TRBV6-1; possibly TRBD2 for D (5 bases). There are 12 residues in the CDR3. The germline CDR1 and CDR2 sequences are MNHNS and SASEGT. Between the trimmed V and J ends, which lost 10 bases and 7 bases, there was a span of 16 bases. CDR3 in amino acids: CATAFSAGTQYF. The CDR3 DNA is TGTGCCACTGCTTTTTCGGCGGGGACCCAGTACTTC.

Many counts were recorded for this clonotype. The chain carries TRBV29-1 and TRBJ2-3; D gene ambiguous. The V and J ends lost 7 bases and 1 base respectively, with 15 bases between them. The CDR3 contains 14 residues. Germline CDR1 and CDR2: SQVTM and ANQGSEA. CDR3 region: CSAPLGFRTDTQYF. The CDR3 DNA is TGCAGCGCCCCTTTGGGGTTCCGCACAGATACGCAGTATTTT.

This clonotype was picked up many times. The chain carries TRBV25-1 and TRBJ1-5; unclear D gene. The CDR3 is 14 residues long. With 4 bases removed from V and 2 bases from J, the gap between germline ends came to 9 bases. Germline V gene data show CDR1 as MGHDK and CDR2 as SYGVNS. The CDR3 nucleotides read TGTGCCAGCAGTGGGGCGAGGGGCAATCAGCCCCAGCATTTT. It translates to CASSGARGNQPQHF.

V is TRBV7-2 and J is TRBJ2-3; possible D gene TRBD1, 7 bases. Germline CDR1 SGHTA, CDR2 FQGNSA. Trimming removed 3 bases from V and 5 bases from J, with 9 bases in between. The CDR3 covers 13 residues. In DNA form, the CDR3 reads TGTGCCAGCAGCTTCCAGGGGGGAGATACGCAGTATTTT. This sequence encodes CASSFQGGDTQYF.

The table lists this clonotype with many counts. The rearrangement links TRBV21-1 to TRBJ2-1; TRBD2 was called by the table and not checked on the DNA. TRBV21-1 is a pseudogene locus. The CDR3 is 16 residues long. CDR3 sequence (DNA): TGTGCCAGCCACCTATTAGCGGAGTGCTCCTACAATGAGCAGTTCTTC. Its protein is CASHLLAECSYNEQFF.

Only a few counts were recorded for this clonotype. The chain couples TRBV2 to TRBJ2-5; 7 bases fit TRBD2. Trimming took 6 bases from V and 1 from J; bases not matched to a gene: 5. This CDR3 region has 14 residues. Germline CDR1 reads SNHLY; CDR2 reads FYNNEI. Written as DNA, the CDR3 is TGTGCCAGCAGGGGACTACCAACCCAAGAGACCCAGTACTTC. It encodes CASRGLPTQETQYF.

In its sample, this clonotype was seen a few times. The rearrangement joins TRBV28 to TRBJ2-3; 7 nucleotides agree with TRBD2. Per the germline V gene, CDR1 is MDHEN and CDR2 is SYDVKM. The CDR3 spans 17 residues. J lost 1 base, V lost 2 bases, and 9 bases had no gene match. CDR3 region: CASSLRLGGSGTDTQYF. CDR3 bases: TGTGCCAGCAGTTTAAGGTTGGGAGGGAGCGGCACAGATACGCAGTATTTT.